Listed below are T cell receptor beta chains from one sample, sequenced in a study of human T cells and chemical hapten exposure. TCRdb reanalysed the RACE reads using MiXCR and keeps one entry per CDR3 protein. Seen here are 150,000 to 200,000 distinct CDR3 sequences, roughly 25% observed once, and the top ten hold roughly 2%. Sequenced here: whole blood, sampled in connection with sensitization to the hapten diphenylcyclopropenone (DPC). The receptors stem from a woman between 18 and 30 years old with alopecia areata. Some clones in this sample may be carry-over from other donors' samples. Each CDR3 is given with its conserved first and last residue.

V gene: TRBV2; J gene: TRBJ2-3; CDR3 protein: CASSEMASKSTDTQYF
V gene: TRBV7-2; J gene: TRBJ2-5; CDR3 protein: CASSFGLAGGETQYF
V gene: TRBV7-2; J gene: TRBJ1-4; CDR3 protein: CASSLEWSGSNEKLFF
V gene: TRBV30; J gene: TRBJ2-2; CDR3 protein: CAWRDRSNTGELFF
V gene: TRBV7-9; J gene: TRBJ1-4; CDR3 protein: CASSPRSRATNEKLFF
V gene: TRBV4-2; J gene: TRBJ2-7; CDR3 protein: CASSLTLTDSYEQYF
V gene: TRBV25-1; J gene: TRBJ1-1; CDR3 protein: CASSEVTEAFF
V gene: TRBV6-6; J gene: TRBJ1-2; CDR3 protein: CASSRAGGDYGYTF
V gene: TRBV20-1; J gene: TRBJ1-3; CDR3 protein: CSASRDSSGNTIYF
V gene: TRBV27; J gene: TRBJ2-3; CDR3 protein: CASSQRDRITDTQYF
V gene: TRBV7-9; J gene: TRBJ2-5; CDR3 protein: CASSLISAQETQYF
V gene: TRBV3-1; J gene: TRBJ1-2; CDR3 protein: CASSHYYGYTF
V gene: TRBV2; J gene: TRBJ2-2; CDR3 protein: CASSVPGELFF
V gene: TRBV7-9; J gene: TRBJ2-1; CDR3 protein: CASSSRLGQGYNEQFF
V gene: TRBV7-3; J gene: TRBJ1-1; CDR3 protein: CASSPPGLSTEAFF
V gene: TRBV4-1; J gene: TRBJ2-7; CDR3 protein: CASSRDRGDEQYF
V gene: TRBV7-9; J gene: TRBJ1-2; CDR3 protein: CASSLDQPGYGYTF
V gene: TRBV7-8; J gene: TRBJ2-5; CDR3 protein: CASSSLDPGLAGALQETQYF
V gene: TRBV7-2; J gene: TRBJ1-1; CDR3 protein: CASSRDRGPWTEAFF
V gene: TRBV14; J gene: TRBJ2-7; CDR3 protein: CASSQVMEGEQYF
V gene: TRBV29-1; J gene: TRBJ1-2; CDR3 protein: CSAYVLVGYTF
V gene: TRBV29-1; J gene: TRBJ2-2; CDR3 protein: CSVEQGRTGELFF
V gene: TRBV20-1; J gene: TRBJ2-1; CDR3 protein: CSAVRGVSGSEQFF
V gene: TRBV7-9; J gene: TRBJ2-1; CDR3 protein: CASSLEVQGASYNEQFF
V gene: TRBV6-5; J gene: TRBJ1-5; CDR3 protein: CASSEDSYQPQHF
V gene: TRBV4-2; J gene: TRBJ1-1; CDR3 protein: CASSRLRRTGFMNTEAFF
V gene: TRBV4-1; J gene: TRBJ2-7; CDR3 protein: CASSQEATSGVLEQYF
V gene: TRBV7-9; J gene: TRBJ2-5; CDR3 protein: CASSPYRVQETQYF
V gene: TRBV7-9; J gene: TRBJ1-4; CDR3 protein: CASSLRVATTNEKLFF
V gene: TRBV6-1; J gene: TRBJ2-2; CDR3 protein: CASRRDGSNTGELFF
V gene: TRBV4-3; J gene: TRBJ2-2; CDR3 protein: CASSPARLAGGHRDTGELFF
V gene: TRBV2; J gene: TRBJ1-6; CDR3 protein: CASRLNSGSPLHF
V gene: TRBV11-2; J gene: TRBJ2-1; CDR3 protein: CASSSLRDRGSYNEQFF
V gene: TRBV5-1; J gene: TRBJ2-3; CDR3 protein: CASSLAGLAGITDTQYF
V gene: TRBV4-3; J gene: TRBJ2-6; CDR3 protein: CASSQDGQTGANVLTF
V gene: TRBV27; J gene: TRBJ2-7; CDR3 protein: CASSFWGEQYF
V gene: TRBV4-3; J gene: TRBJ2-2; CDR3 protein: CASSQDERAPLTGELFF
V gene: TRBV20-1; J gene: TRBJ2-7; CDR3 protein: CSARDRRAGTYEQYF
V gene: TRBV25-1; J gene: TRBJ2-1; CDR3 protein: CASSRTGTDEQFF
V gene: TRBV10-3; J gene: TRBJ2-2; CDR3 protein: CAIKDFRGELFF